These 30 T cell receptor beta chains came from one sample sequenced in a study of CD8 T cells in ankylosing spondylitis. TCRdb re-derived calls from the 5' RACE reads in MiXCR, one entry per CDR3 protein. The profile shows some 240,000 distinct CDR3 sequences, more than 20% of them singletons. Sequences were obtained from blood, either unsorted or a sorted T cell fraction (not recorded which). These receptors were taken from a male donor with ankylosing spondylitis or in good health (not recorded which).

This clonotype was counted only a few times. The chain is built from TRBV20-1 and TRBJ2-3, with 9 bases aligning to TRBD1. Germline-derived CDR1 and CDR2 are DFQATT and SNEGSKA (reference sequence). This CDR3 comprises 15 residues. V trimming: 3 bases; J trimming: 3 bases; junction bases outside the gene matches: 7. The CDR3 sequence is CSASSGTGITDTQYF. The DNA of the CDR3 is TGCAGTGCTAGTTCCGGGACAGGGATAACAGATACGCAGTATTTT.

Ten or more counts support this clonotype. The V and J genes are TRBV12-3 or TRBV12-4 and TRBJ1-1; 12 positions match TRBD1. The V and J ends lost 4 bases and 0 bases, in that order; junction bases with no gene match: 0. The CDR3 is 15 amino acids. In nucleotides, the CDR3 is TGTGCCAGCAGTTGGGACAGGGGGCTGAACACTGAAGCTTTCTTT. The encoded protein is CASSWDRGLNTEAFF.

This clonotype was observed many times. V is TRBV28 and J is TRBJ2-1, with D maybe TRBD2 (6 bases). This CDR3 has 11 residues. Germline V gene sequence: CDR1 MDHEN, CDR2 SYDVKM. The V end was cut by 5 bases, the J end by 15 bases, with 14 bases between. Written as DNA, the CDR3 is TGTGCCAGCAGTGCGGGACTGCGGCGGTTCTTC. Protein product: CASSAGLRRFF.

At least ten counts were recorded for this clonotype. V and J are TRBV11-1 and TRBJ2-7; either TRBD1 or TRBD2 may fit D (5 bases each). Trimming stripped 5 bases from V and 2 bases from J, with 16 bases between. CDR3 length: 15 amino acids. Germline CDR1 SGHAT, CDR2 FQDESV (reference sequence). The CDR3 nucleotides read TGTGCCAGCAGCCCGGGACCACCACCCACCTACGAGCAGTACTTC. It yields the protein CASSPGPPPTYEQYF.

This sequence joins TRBV4-2 and TRBJ2-7, with 10 positions matching TRBD2. Germline V lookup: CDR1 LGHNA, CDR2 YNFKEQ. V trimming: 1 base; J trimming: 0 bases; junction bases outside the gene matches: 3. The CDR3 loop spans 16 amino acids. The CDR3 nucleotides are TGTGCCAGCAGCCAAGGTAGCGGGGGGAACTCCTACGAGCAGTACTTC. It specifies CASSQGSGGNSYEQYF.

As regards this clonotype: A read error may produce the germline difference seen at one junction end. CDR3 amino acids: CAIRTGTNTGELFF. The CDR3 DNA follows: TGTGCCATCAGAACCGGGACTAACACGGGGGAGCTGTTTTTT. This chain uses TRBV10-3 with TRBJ2-2; TRBD2 matches at 7 bases. CDR3 length: 14 amino acids. Germline CDR1 is ENHRY and CDR2 is SYGVKD.

This clonotype has ten or more counts. The V call is TRBV20-1, the J call TRBJ1-5, with TRBD1 matching over 7 bases. The junction had 4 bases not matched to a gene; V was cut back by 5 bases and J by 0 bases. This CDR3 comprises 14 residues. CDR1 and CDR2 (germline): DFQATT, SNEGSKA (reference sequence). The chain's CDR3 is CSADRDSSNQPQHF. The CDR3 DNA sequence: TGCAGTGCTGACCGGGACAGTAGCAATCAGCCCCAGCATTTT.

V gene TRBV18 combines with J gene TRBJ2-5; 7 nucleotides match TRBD2. The germline CDR1 and CDR2 sequences are KGHSH and LQKENI. The CDR3 runs 14 residues. The V gene end was trimmed by 3 bases and the J gene end by 3 bases; junction bases not matched to a gene: 4. The CDR3 region is CASSPRLAEETQYF. CDR3 DNA sequence: TGTGCCAGCTCACCGAGGCTAGCGGAAGAGACCCAGTACTTC.

The table lists this clonotype with many counts. The rearrangement uses TRBV28 and TRBJ1-5; possible D gene TRBD1, 6 bases. V dropped 8 bases and J dropped 11 bases, with 10 bases sitting between them. Germline V gene sequence: CDR1 MDHEN, CDR2 SYDVKM. There are 10 residues in the CDR3. The CDR3 DNA reads TGTGCCAGCGGAGGGGGGGCCCAGCATTTT. Translated, it gives CASGGGAQHF.

This clonotype was found many times. This chain links TRBV3-1 with TRBJ1-1; no reliable D call. Germline CDR1 LGHDT, CDR2 YNNKEL (reference sequence). V lost 4 bases, J lost 0 bases, and 9 bases lay in between. This CDR3 is built from 14 residues. CDR3 nucleotide sequence: TGTGCCAGCAGCCGGAGGTGGTTGAACACTGAAGCTTTCTTT. Translation gives CASSRRWLNTEAFF.

There are many counts of this clonotype. The genes are TRBV5-1 and TRBJ2-3, with D unresolved. V was cut by 0 bases and J by 2 bases, with 10 bases left in between. This CDR3 has 15 residues. Germline CDR1 and CDR2: SGHRS and YFSETQ. CDR3 loop: CASSLDSTTTDTQYF. CDR3 bases: TGCGCCAGCAGCTTGGATTCTACGACCACAGATACGCAGTATTTT.

This clonotype was counted between two and nine times. A read error may account for a junction end that differs from germline. J is TRBJ2-5 and V is TRBV20-1; D assignment may be TRBD1 or TRBD2 (5 bases each). The CDR3 covers 11 residues. Looked up from germline, CDR1 is DFQATT and CDR2 is SNEGSKA (reference sequence). In DNA form, the CDR3 reads TGCAGTGCTGGAGTGGGGGAGATCCAGTACTTC. Its translation: CSAGVGEIQYF.

This clonotype was picked up a small number of times. The chain links TRBV6-2 or TRBV6-3 to TRBJ2-7; tentatively, D is TRBD1 (6 bases). Germline V lookup: CDR1 MNHEY, CDR2 SVGEGT. Trimming shortened V by 8 bases and J by 0 bases, and 8 bases separated the two germline ends. This CDR3 spans 12 amino acids. CDR3 sequence reads: CASGGYSYEQYF. The CDR3 DNA follows: TGTGCCAGCGGGGGCTACTCCTACGAGCAGTACTTC.

This clonotype was seen ten or more times. The CDR3 nucleotides are TGTGCCACCAACACTAACAGGGTCACCGGGGAGCTGTTTTTT. Its translation is CATNTNRVTGELFF. The gene calls are TRBV15 and TRBJ2-2, with D perhaps matching TRBD1 (6 bases). CDR3 length equals 14 residues. V was clipped by 7 bases and J by 4 bases, with 13 bases between them. Germline V gene lookup returns CDR1 LNHNV and CDR2 YYDKDF (reference sequence).

The gene calls are TRBV15 and TRBJ2-6, with a possible D match to TRBD1 (6 bases). Germline V gene data show CDR1 as LNHNV and CDR2 as YYDKDF (reference sequence). The germline V and J ends were trimmed by 3 bases and 3 bases, with 15 bases remaining between them. This CDR3 comprises 17 residues. The DNA for the CDR3 is TGTGCCACCAGCAGCCGGGACATACATCTTGGGGCCAACGTCCTGACTTTC. It encodes CATSSRDIHLGANVLTF. The full variable domain, in which reference TRBV15 and TRBJ2-6 provide the parts outside the CDR3, is DAMVIQNPRYQVTQFGKPVTLSCSQTLNHNVMYWYQQKSSQAPKLLFHYYDKDFNNEADTPDNFQSRRPNTSFCFLDIRSPGLGDTAMYLCATSSRDIHLGANVLTFGAGSRLTVL.

This clonotype was found many times. The genes are TRBV3-1 and TRBJ2-7; 8 positions match TRBD1. Germline V CDR1 and CDR2: LGHDT, YNNKEL (reference sequence). The CDR3 is made up of 14 amino acids. Trimming took 7 bases from V and 1 from J; bases not matched to a gene: 6. DNA for the CDR3: TGTGCCAGCACCCTCCGGGACAGGTCCTACGAGCAGTACTTC. The encoded protein is CASTLRDRSYEQYF.

The V and J genes are TRBV5-1 and TRBJ2-1; weak D call: TRBD2 (6 bases). The CDR3 runs to 13 residues. Trimming shortened V by 6 bases and J by 6 bases, and 13 bases separated the two germline ends. From germline, CDR1 is SGHRS and CDR2 YFSETQ. CDR3 bases: TGCGCCAGCACCGAACTAGCTCTCAATGAGCAGTTCTTC. This gives the protein CASTELALNEQFF.

This clonotype came up many times. The chain carries TRBV10-3 and TRBJ2-3, with 8 positions matching TRBD2. The CDR3 totals 19 residues. The germline V gene encodes CDR1 ENHRY and CDR2 SYGVKD. V shed 6 bases and J 2 bases; nucleotides not matched to a gene: 19. CDR3 loop: CAIRRSGGGPQGHTDTQYF. Written as DNA, the CDR3 is TGTGCCATCAGAAGGAGCGGGGGAGGTCCCCAAGGGCACACAGATACGCAGTATTTT.

In nucleotides, the CDR3 is TGCAGTGCTAGAATCTGGGGGCTTAGCTATGGCTACACCTTC. Protein product: CSARIWGLSYGYTF. The J gene is TRBJ1-2, the V gene TRBV20-1; D might be TRBD1 (6 bases). V gave up 2 bases and J gave up 4 bases, with 14 bases separating them. Germline V gene sequence: CDR1 DFQATT, CDR2 SNEGSKA (reference sequence). This CDR3 comprises 14 residues.

In its sample, this clonotype was seen a few times. The V and J genes are TRBV6-5 and TRBJ1-5; D unresolved. The length of the CDR3 is 15 residues. V dropped 4 bases and J dropped 0 bases, with 10 bases sitting between them. The germline V gene encodes CDR1 MNHEY and CDR2 SVGAGI. The CDR3 spells CASSLTVDSNQPQHF. As DNA, the CDR3 is TGTGCCAGCAGTTTGACGGTTGATAGCAATCAGCCCCAGCATTTT.

This clonotype was recorded at least ten times. The V gene is TRBV27, the J gene TRBJ1-1; D ambiguous. Trimming shortened V by 3 bases and J by 10 bases, and 21 bases separated the two germline ends. This CDR3 has 15 amino acids. Germline V gene lookup returns CDR1 MNHEY and CDR2 SMNVEV (reference sequence). CDR3 residues: CASSFKLGGMGIAFF. As DNA, the CDR3 is TGTGCCAGCAGTTTTAAGTTAGGAGGTATGGGTATAGCTTTCTTT.

The chain carries TRBV29-1 and TRBJ2-1, with D possibly being TRBD1 or TRBD2 (5 bases each). Trimming removed 7 bases at V and 4 bases at J, with 23 bases between. Germline-derived CDR1 and CDR2 are SQVTM and ANQGSEA. This CDR3 is 16 amino acids long. In nucleotides, the CDR3 is TGCAGCGCCAGTTGGGGGACCGTCGGCAAATACAATGAGCAGTTCTTC. This translates into CSASWGTVGKYNEQFF.

This chain uses TRBV12-3 or TRBV12-4 with TRBJ2-5; D is unresolved. CDR3 length: 14 residues. Trimming removed 2 bases at V and 0 bases at J, with 7 bases between. In nucleotides, the CDR3 is TGTGCCAGCAGTTTATCCTCGTACCAAGAGACCCAGTACTTC. It translates to CASSLSSYQETQYF.

This clonotype was observed a handful of times. The chain recombines TRBV12-3 or TRBV12-4 with TRBJ2-1, with TRBD2 matching 8 bases. The length of the CDR3 is 16 residues. After removal of 7 bases from V and 7 bases from J, the junction contained 15 bases not matched to a gene. The CDR3 nucleotides are TGTGCCAGCACCCTTGGTAGCGGGGATGCGGGAAATGAGCAGTTCTTC. Amino acid sequence: CASTLGSGDAGNEQFF.

This clonotype was observed many times. The chain links TRBV12-3 or TRBV12-4 to TRBJ1-5; D gene unclear. Trimming took off 3 bases at V and 4 bases at J, with 4 bases between the two ends. The CDR3 totals 12 residues. The CDR3 loop reads CASSFRNQPQHF. The CDR3 DNA is TGTGCCAGCAGTTTCAGGAATCAGCCCCAGCATTTT.

This clonotype has at least ten counts. This sequence joins TRBV1 and TRBJ2-7; the D segment call TRBD2 is taken from the table without a DNA check. TRBV1 constitutes a pseudogene. The CDR3 runs 16 residues. The CDR3 protein is CTSRTSGVAENYEQYF. The CDR3 nucleotides read TGCACCAGCAGGACTTCGGGGGTAGCGGAGAACTACGAGCAGTACTTC.

Only a few counts were recorded for this clonotype. The chain employs TRBV30 and TRBJ1-6; 7 positions agree with TRBD1. From germline, CDR1 is GTSNPN and CDR2 SVGIG (reference sequence). V was clipped by 4 bases and J by 7 bases; unmatched bases: 7. This CDR3 is built from 14 residues. CDR3 sequence (DNA): TGTGCCTGGACCCCGGGACAGCTAAATTCACCCCTCCACTTT. Translating gives CAWTPGQLNSPLHF. The full variable domain, in which reference TRBV30 and TRBJ1-6 provide the parts outside the CDR3, is SQTIHQWPATLVQPVGSPLSLECTVEGTSNPNLYWYRQAAGRGLQLLFYSVGIGQISSEVPQNLSASRPQDRQFILSSKKLLLSDSGFYLCAWTPGQLNSPLHFGNGTRLTVT.

The sample holds many counts of this clonotype. The chain's CDR3 is CASSPGAATYEQYF. In DNA form, the CDR3 reads TGCGCCAGCAGCCCCGGGGCGGCTACTTACGAGCAGTACTTC. This chain connects TRBV5-1 to TRBJ2-7; D could derive from TRBD1 or TRBD2 (5 bases each). From germline, CDR1 is SGHRS and CDR2 YFSETQ. The V and J ends lost 4 bases and 4 bases respectively, with 15 bases between them. The CDR3 runs 14 residues.

This clonotype was recorded at least ten times. The genes are TRBV20-1 and TRBJ1-6; D is uncertain. V was clipped by 0 bases and J by 2 bases, with 14 bases between them. CDR1 is DFQATT, CDR2 SNEGSKA, per germline (reference sequence). The CDR3 totals 17 residues. The CDR3 protein is CSARDLTTGAYNSPLHF. The CDR3 DNA reads as TGCAGTGCTAGAGACCTTACGACGGGCGCCTATAATTCACCCCTCCACTTT.

Ten or more counts support this clonotype. The chain recombines TRBV5-1 with TRBJ1-4, with a tentative D call TRBD1 (5 bases). The germline V gene encodes CDR1 SGHRS and CDR2 YFSETQ. CDR3 length equals 16 residues. Deletions cut 0 bases from V and 2 bases from J, with 11 bases between. The chain's CDR3 is CASSLDLWGTNEKLFF. The CDR3 nucleotides read TGCGCCAGCAGCTTGGATCTCTGGGGGACTAATGAAAAACTGTTTTTT.